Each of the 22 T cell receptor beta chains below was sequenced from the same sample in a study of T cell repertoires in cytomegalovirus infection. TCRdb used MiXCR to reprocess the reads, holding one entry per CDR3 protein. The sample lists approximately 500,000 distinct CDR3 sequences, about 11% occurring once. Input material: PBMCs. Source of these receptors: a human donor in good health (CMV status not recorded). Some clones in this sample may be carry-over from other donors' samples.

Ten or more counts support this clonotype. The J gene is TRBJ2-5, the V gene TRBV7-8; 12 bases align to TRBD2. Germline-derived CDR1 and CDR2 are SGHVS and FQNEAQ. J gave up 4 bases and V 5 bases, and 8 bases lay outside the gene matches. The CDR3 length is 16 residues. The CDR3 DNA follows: TGTGCCAGCAGCCCACGACTAGCGGGAGTGCGAGAGACCCAGTACTTC. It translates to CASSPRLAGVRETQYF.

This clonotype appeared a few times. CDR3 residues: CASRRRGREGYGYTF. The CDR3 region has the DNA TGTGCCAGCAGACGACGTGGGCGGGAGGGTTATGGCTACACCTTC. The rearrangement joins TRBV27 to TRBJ1-2; D gene ambiguous. The germline V gene has CDR1 MNHEY and CDR2 SMNVEV (reference sequence). Trimming took off 6 bases at V and 5 bases at J, with 19 bases between the two ends. This CDR3 comprises 15 residues.

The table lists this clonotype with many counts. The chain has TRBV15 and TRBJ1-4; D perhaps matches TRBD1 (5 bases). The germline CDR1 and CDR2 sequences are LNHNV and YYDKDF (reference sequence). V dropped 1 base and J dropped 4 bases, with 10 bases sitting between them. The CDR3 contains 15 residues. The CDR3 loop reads CATSRVGGSNEKLFF. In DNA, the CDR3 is TGTGCCACCAGCAGAGTGGGGGGGAGTAATGAAAAACTGTTTTTT.

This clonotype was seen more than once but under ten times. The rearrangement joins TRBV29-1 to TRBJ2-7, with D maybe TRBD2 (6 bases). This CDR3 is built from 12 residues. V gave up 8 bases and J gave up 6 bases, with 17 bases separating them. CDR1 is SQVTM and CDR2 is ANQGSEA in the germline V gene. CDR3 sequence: CSMGGSPSEQYF. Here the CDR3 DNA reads TGCAGCATGGGGGGTTCTCCGTCCGAGCAGTACTTC.

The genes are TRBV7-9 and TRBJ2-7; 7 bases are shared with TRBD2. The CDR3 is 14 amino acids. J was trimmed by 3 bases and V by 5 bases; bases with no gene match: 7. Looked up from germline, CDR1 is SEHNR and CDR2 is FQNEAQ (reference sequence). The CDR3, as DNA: TGTGCCAGCAGCCCCTGGGAGGGGAACTACGAGCAGTACTTC. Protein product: CASSPWEGNYEQYF.

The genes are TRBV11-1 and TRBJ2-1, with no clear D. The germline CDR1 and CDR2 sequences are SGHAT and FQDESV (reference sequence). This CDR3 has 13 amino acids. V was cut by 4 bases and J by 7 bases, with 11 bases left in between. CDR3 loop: CASSSTPQNEQFF. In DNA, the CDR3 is TGTGCCAGCAGCTCAACCCCCCAAAATGAGCAGTTCTTC.

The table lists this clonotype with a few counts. CDR3 DNA: TGTGCCAGCACTATGGGGACAGGGGGCTATATCTTCTATGGCTACACCTTC. It codes for CASTMGTGGYIFYGYTF. The chain is built from TRBV28 and TRBJ1-2, with 12 bases fitting TRBD1. The CDR3 spans 17 residues. With 7 bases clipped from V and 4 bases from J, the junction kept 13 bases outside the gene matches. Germline lookup yields CDR1 MDHEN and CDR2 SYDVKM.

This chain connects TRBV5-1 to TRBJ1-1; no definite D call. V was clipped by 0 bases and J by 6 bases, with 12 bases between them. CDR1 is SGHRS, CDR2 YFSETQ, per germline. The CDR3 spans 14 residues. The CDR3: CASSLGTPRAEAFF. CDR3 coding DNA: TGCGCCAGCAGCTTGGGGACCCCGAGGGCTGAAGCTTTCTTT. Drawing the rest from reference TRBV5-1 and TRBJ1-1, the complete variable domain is KAGVTQTPRYLIKTRGQQVTLSCSPISGHRSVSWYQQTPGQGLQFLFEYFSETQRNKGNFPGRFSGRQFSNSRSEMNVSTLELGDSALYLCASSLGTPRAEAFFGQGTRLTVV.

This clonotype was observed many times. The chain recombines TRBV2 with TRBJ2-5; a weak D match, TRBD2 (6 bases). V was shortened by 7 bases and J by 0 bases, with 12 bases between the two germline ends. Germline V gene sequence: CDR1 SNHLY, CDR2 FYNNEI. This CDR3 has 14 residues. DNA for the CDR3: TGTGCCAGCATAGTTGGAGGGGACCAAGAGACCCAGTACTTC. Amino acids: CASIVGGDQETQYF.

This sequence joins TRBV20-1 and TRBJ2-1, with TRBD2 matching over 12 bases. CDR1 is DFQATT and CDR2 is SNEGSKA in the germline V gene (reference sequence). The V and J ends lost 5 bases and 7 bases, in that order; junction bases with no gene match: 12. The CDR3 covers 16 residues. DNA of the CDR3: TGCAGTGCTCGCCTCCGGACTAGCGGGAAGCATAATGAGCAGTTCTTC. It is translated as CSARLRTSGKHNEQFF.

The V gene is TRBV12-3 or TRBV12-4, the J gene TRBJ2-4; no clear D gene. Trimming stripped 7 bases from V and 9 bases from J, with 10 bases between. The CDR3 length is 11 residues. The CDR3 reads CASISRGIQYF. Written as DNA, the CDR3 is TGTGCCAGCATCTCCAGAGGCATTCAGTACTTC.

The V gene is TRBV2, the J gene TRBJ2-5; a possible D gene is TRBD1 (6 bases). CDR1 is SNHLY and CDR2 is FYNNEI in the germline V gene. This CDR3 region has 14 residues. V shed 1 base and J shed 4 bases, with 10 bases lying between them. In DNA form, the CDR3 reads TGTGCCAGCAGTGAAGTCAGGGGACGAGAGACCCAGTACTTC. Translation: CASSEVRGRETQYF.

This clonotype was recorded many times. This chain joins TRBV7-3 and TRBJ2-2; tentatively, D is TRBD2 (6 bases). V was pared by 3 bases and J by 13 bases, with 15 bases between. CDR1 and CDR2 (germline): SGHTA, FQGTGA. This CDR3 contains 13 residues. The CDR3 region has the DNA TGTGCCAGCAGCTTTAACGGTGCGGGGAGGCTGTTTTTT. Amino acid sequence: CASSFNGAGRLFF.

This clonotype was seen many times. The CDR3 sequence: CASRSGGPRTDTQYF. Written as DNA, the CDR3 is TGTGCCAGCAGATCCGGCGGGCCTCGCACAGATACGCAGTATTTT. This chain links TRBV28 with TRBJ2-3; tentatively, D is TRBD2 (5 bases). The CDR3 loop spans 15 amino acids. Looked up from germline, CDR1 is MDHEN and CDR2 is SYDVKM. Deletions cut 6 bases from V and 1 base from J, with 14 bases between.

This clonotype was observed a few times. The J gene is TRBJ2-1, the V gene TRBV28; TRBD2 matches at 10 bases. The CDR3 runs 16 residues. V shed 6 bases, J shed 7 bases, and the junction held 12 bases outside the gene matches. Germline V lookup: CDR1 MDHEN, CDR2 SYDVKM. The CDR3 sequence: CASSQASGSSKNEQFF. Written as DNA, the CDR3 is TGTGCCAGCAGCCAAGCTAGCGGGAGCTCAAAGAATGAGCAGTTCTTC.

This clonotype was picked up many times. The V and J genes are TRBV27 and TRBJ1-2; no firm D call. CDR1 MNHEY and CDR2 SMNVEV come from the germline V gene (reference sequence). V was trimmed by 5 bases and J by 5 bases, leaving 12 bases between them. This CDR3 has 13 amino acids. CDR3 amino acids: CASSPRSGYGYTF. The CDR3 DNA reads TGTGCCAGCAGTCCCCGGTCCGGGTATGGCTACACCTTC.

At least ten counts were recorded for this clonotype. The CDR3: CASRLGQSYGYTF. The CDR3 nucleotides read TGTGCCAGTAGATTGGGACAGTCATATGGCTACACCTTC. The chain has TRBV19 and TRBJ1-2; the match to TRBD1 covers 7 bases. The CDR3 consists of 13 residues. The V gene end was trimmed by 6 bases and the J gene end by 5 bases; junction bases not matched to a gene: 6. Per the germline V gene, CDR1 is LNHDA and CDR2 is SQIVND (reference sequence).

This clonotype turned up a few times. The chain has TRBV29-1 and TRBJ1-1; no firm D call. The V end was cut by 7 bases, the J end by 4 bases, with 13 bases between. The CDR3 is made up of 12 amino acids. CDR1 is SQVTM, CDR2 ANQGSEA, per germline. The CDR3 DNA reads TGCAGCGAAAGAGGTACCGGCACTGAAGCTTTCTTT. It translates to CSERGTGTEAFF.

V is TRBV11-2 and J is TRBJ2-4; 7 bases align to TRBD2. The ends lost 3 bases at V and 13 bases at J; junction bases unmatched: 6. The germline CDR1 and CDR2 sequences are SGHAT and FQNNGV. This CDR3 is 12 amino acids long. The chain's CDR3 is CASSLNRDYQYF. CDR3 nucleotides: TGTGCCAGCAGCTTGAACCGGGACTACCAGTACTTC.

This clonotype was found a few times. This chain's CDR3 is CASSMYAGTGNTEAFF. CDR3 coding DNA: TGTGCCAGTAGTATGTATGCCGGGACGGGGAACACTGAAGCTTTCTTT. The J gene is TRBJ1-1, the V gene TRBV19, with D perhaps matching TRBD1 (5 bases). Per the germline V gene, CDR1 is LNHDA and CDR2 is SQIVND (reference sequence). This CDR3 spans 16 amino acids. V was cut by 3 bases and J by 1 base, with 15 bases left in between.

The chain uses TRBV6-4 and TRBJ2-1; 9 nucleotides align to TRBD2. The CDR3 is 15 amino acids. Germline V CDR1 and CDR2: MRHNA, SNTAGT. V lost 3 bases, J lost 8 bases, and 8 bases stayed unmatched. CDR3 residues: CASSESGGSRDEQFF. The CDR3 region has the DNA TGTGCCAGCAGTGAGAGCGGGGGGTCTAGGGATGAGCAGTTCTTC.

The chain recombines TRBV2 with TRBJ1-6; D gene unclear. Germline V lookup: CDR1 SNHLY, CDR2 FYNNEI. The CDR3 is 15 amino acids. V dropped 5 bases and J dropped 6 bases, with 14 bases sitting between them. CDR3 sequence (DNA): TGTGCCAGCAGTTGGGCTCGGGAGGGTAATTCACCCCTCCACTTT. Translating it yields CASSWAREGNSPLHF.